This T cell receptor beta chain is from a study of T cell responses to AZD1222 COVID-19 vaccine. General study findings and limits: Sampled repertoires all dated from after the peak T cell response.

Comments on this clone: The antigen is not known.

TCRdb's copy holds only in-frame clones and misses some; the assay was immunoSEQ multiplex PCR. The data show around 200,000 clones, with about 91% seen just once and about 8% held by the top ten. The trim removed 7 bases at V and 3 bases at J, leaving 12 bases unmatched. Germline CDR1 reads MNHEY; CDR2 reads SVGAGI. The CDR3 is 15 residues long. The V call is TRBV6-5, the J call TRBJ2-7; 7 bases agree with TRBD1. This clonotype was sampled from an adult in good health. This specimen was peripheral blood, taken on day 0 of AZD1222 vaccination. DNA of the CDR3: TGTGCCAGCACTTTAAGGACAGGTGCTTTCTACGAGCAGTACTTC. It encodes CASTLRTGAFYEQYF.